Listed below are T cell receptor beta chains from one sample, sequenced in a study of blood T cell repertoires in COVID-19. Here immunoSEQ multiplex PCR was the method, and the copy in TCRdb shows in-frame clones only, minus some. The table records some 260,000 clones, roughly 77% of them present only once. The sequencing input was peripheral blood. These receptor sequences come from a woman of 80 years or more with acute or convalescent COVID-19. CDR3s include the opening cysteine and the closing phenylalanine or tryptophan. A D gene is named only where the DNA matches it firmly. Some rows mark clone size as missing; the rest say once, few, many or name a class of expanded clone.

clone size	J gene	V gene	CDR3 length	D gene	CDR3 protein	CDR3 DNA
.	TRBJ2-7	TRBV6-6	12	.	CASSYPEGEQYF	TGTGCCAGCAGTTACCCCGAGGGCGAGCAGTACTTC
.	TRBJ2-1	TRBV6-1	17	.	CASSEWGEIAPYNEQFF	TGTGCCAGCAGTGAATGGGGAGAAATAGCCCCGTACAATGAGCAGTTCTTC
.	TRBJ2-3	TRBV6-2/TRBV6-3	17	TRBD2	CASSSGRLAGGPGTQYF	TGTGCCAGCAGTTCCGGCCGACTAGCGGGGGGCCCAGGGACGCAGTATTTT
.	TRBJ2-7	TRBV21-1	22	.	CASSKGLAGGQNTSQTSYEQYF	TGTGCCAGCAGCAAAGGGCTAGCGGGGGGCCAGAACACCTCACAGACTTCCTACGAGCAGTACTTC
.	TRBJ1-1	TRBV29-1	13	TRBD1	CSGRTGFATEAFF	TGCAGCGGACGGACAGGGTTCGCCACTGAAGCTTTCTTT
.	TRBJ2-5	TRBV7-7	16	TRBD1	CASSPQDRGRQETQYF	TGTGCCAGCAGCCCTCAGGACAGGGGGCGGCAAGAGACCCAGTACTTC
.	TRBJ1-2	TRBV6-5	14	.	CASSASGSNYGYTF	TGTGCCAGCAGCGCCTCGGGGTCCAACTATGGCTACACCTTC
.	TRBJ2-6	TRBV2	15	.	CASSPQLTGANVLTF	TGTGCCAGCAGTCCACAGTTAACTGGGGCCAACGTCCTGACTTTC
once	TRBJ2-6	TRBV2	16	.	CASRDYLTYGANVLTF	TGTGCCAGCAGGGACTACCTCACGTACGGGGCCAACGTCCTGACTTTC
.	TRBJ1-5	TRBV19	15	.	CASSYRDTPNQPQHF	TGTGCCAGTAGTTACAGGGACACCCCGAATCAGCCCCAGCATTTT
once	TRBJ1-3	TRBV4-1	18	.	CASSQDVWYRAGGNTIYF	TGCGCCAGCAGCCAAGACGTTTGGTACAGGGCTGGTGGAAACACCATATATTTT
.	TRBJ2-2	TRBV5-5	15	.	CASSSHGQSTGELFF	TGTGCCAGCAGCTCCCACGGACAGAGCACCGGGGAGCTGTTTTTT
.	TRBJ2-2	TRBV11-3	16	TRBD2	CASSFGLAGGTGELFF	TGTGCCAGCAGCTTCGGGCTAGCGGGGGGAACCGGGGAGCTGTTTTTT
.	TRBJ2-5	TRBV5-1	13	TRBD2	CASAAGGLETQYF	TGCGCCAGCGCGGCGGGGGGACTAGAGACCCAGTACTTC
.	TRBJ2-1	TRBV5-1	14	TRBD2	CASSLSASGGPQFF	TGCGCCAGCAGCCTTTCCGCTAGCGGGGGCCCACAGTTCTTC
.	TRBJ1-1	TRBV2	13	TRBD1	CASREGADTEAFF	TGTGCCAGCAGAGAGGGGGCGGACACTGAAGCTTTCTTT
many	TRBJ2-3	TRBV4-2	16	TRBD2	CASSPASGRGTDTQYF	TGTGCCAGCAGCCCCGCTAGCGGCAGGGGCACAGATACGCAGTATTTT
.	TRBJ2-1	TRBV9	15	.	CASSPQTVSYNEQFF	TGTGCCAGCAGCCCCCAGACAGTTTCCTACAATGAGCAGTTCTTC
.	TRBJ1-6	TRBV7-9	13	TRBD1	CASSRQGASPLHF	TGTGCCAGCAGTAGACAGGGAGCCTCACCCCTCCACTTT
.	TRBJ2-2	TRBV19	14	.	CASSVTGNTGELFF	TGTGCCAGTAGTGTGACAGGGAACACCGGGGAGCTGTTTTTT
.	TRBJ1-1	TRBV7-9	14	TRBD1	CASSLQQGDTEAFF	TGTGCCAGCAGCTTACAACAGGGGGACACTGAAGCTTTCTTT
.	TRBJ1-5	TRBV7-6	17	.	CASSLGGRGGLRQPQHF	TGTGCCAGCAGCTTAGGAGGTAGGGGGGGGCTGCGACAGCCCCAGCATTTT
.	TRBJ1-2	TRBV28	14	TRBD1	CASRIQSTGYGYTF	TGTGCCAGCAGGATCCAATCGACAGGGTATGGCTACACCTTC
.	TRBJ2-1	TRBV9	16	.	CASSVAGTPPYNEQFF	TGTGCCAGCAGCGTGGCCGGGACACCCCCCTACAATGAGCAGTTCTTC
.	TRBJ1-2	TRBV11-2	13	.	CASSPRQGVGYTF	TGTGCCAGCAGCCCACGCCAAGGGGTCGGCTACACCTTC
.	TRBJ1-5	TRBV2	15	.	CASSPGSLTSQPQHF	TGTGCCAGCAGTCCCGGGTCTTTAACGAGCCAGCCCCAGCATTTT
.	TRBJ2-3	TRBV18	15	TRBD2	CASSPPSAPSGAQYF	TGTGCCAGCTCACCCCCTAGCGCTCCAAGCGGGGCGCAGTATTTT
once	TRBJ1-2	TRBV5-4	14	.	CASSLVPVGYGYTF	TGTGCCAGCAGCTTGGTACCCGTCGGCTATGGCTACACCTTC
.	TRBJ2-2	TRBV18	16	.	CASSPVRGSNTGELFF	TGTGCCAGCTCACCAGTAAGGGGTTCGAACACCGGGGAGCTGTTTTTT
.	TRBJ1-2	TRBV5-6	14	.	CASSLGQRNYGYTF	TGTGCCAGCAGCTTGGGACAGCGCAACTATGGCTACACCTTC
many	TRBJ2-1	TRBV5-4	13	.	CASSLDTYNEQFF	TGTGCCAGCAGCTTGGACACCTACAATGAGCAGTTCTTC
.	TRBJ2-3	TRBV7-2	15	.	CASSPEATTHGTQYF	TGTGCCAGCAGCCCTGAAGCGACTACCCATGGTACGCAGTATTTT
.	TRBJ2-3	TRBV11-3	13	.	CASSLDPRDTQYF	TGTGCCAGCAGCTTAGACCCGAGGGATACGCAGTATTTT
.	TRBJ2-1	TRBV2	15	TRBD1	CASSFDRGSYNEQFF	TGTGCCAGCAGTTTTGACAGGGGAAGCTACAATGAGCAGTTCTTC
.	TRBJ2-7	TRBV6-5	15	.	CASSYSPRGTYEQYF	TGTGCCAGCAGTTACTCGCCCAGGGGAACCTACGAGCAGTACTTC
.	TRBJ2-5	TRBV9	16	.	CASSVSGGGAGETQYF	TGTGCCAGCAGCGTATCTGGTGGGGGGGCAGGAGAGACCCAGTACTTC
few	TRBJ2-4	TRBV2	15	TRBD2	CASSLAGGSKNIQYF	TGTGCCAGCAGTTTAGCGGGAGGGTCCAAAAACATTCAGTACTTC
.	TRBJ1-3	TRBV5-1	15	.	CASSPGEPSGNTIYF	TGCGCCAGCAGCCCTGGAGAGCCCTCTGGAAACACCATATATTTT
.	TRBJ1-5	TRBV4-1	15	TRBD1	CASSQDYTGGQPQHF	TGCGCCAGCAGCCAAGATTACACAGGGGGACAGCCCCAGCATTTT
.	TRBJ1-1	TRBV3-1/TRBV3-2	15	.	CASSQNKGISTEAFF	TGTGCCAGCAGCCAAAACAAGGGGATCTCTACTGAAGCTTTCTTT
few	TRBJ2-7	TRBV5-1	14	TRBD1	CASRVTGDLYEQYF	TGCGCCAGCAGAGTGACAGGGGACCTCTACGAGCAGTACTTC
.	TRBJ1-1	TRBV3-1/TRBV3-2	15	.	CASSPKWGGDTEAFF	TGTGCCAGCAGCCCAAAATGGGGAGGGGACACTGAAGCTTTCTTT